This TCR beta chain was obtained from a study of T cell repertoires in cytomegalovirus infection. MiXCR was run by TCRdb on the reads, yielding one entry per CDR3 protein. The data contain 250,000 to 300,000 distinct CDR3 sequences, roughly 21% of them singletons. This clonotype was picked up a small number of times. Its antigen is not identified. The CDR3 spans 14 residues. The V and J ends lost 2 bases and 8 bases, in that order; junction bases with no gene match: 0. In germline, CDR1 is MRHNA, CDR2 SNTAGT. This material consisted of cultured PBMCs, taken from culture after CMV antigen stimulation. The sequence derives from a human donor in good health (CMV status not recorded). Some clones in this sample may be carry-over from other donors' samples. The chain is built from TRBV6-4 and TRBJ2-1; 13 bases fit TRBD2. The CDR3 region has the DNA TGTGCCAGCAGTGACGGACTAGCGGGAGATGAGCAGTTCTTC. It specifies CASSDGLAGDEQFF.